A selection of T cell receptor beta chains follows, all from one sample in a study of blood T cell repertoires in COVID-19. Produced via immunoSEQ multiplex PCR; TCRdb's table is partial and in-frame only. The table records 150,000 to 190,000 clones, 80% to 90% of them present only once. Sequences were obtained from peripheral blood. Source of these receptors: a woman aged 40 to 49 with acute or convalescent COVID-19. Each CDR3 is given with its conserved first and last residue. The D gene is left open where the match is weak. Size tells how often a clone was seen (once, few, many) or the class of an expanded clone, and some rows leave it out.

CDR3	DNA	J	length	size	D	V
CASSYRRGNEKLFF	TGTGCCAGCAGTTATCGCAGGGGGAATGAAAAACTGTTTTTT	TRBJ1-4	14	-	TRBD1	TRBV6-6
CASSVWTGGQKNTIYF	TGTGCCAGCAGCGTTTGGACAGGGGGACAAAAAAACACCATATATTTT	TRBJ1-3	16	-	TRBD1	TRBV9
CASSLPGQAIYGYTF	TGTGCCAGCAGCCTACCGGGACAGGCGATCTATGGCTACACCTTC	TRBJ1-2	15	-	TRBD1	TRBV7-3
CASISRSGYNQPQHF	TGTGCCAGTATCTCGAGGTCGGGATACAATCAGCCCCAGCATTTT	TRBJ1-5	15	-	-	TRBV19
CASSSGTGGRTQYF	TGCGCCAGCAGTTCTGGGACAGGGGGTAGGACCCAGTACTTC	TRBJ2-5	14	-	TRBD1	TRBV5-1
CASSRLSGEFTGELFF	TGTGCCAGTAGTAGACTGAGCGGGGAGTTCACCGGGGAGCTGTTTTTT	TRBJ2-2	16	-	TRBD2	TRBV19
CASKLYRALSNQPQHF	TGTGCCAGCAAGCTTTACAGGGCTCTTAGCAATCAGCCCCAGCATTTT	TRBJ1-5	16	-	-	TRBV28
CASSPTLSGGNYNEQFF	TGTGCCAGCAGCCCGACCCTAAGCGGGGGTAACTACAATGAGCAGTTCTTC	TRBJ2-1	17	once	TRBD2	TRBV9
CASSPVRGGTDTQYF	TGCGCCAGCAGCCCCGTCAGGGGCGGCACAGATACGCAGTATTTT	TRBJ2-3	15	-	-	TRBV10-2
CASSKGTANQPQHF	TGTGCCAGCAGCAAGGGGACAGCCAATCAGCCCCAGCATTTT	TRBJ1-5	14	-	TRBD1	TRBV9
CAISETLSQRAGDTQYF	TGTGCCATCAGTGAAACCCTTTCACAAAGGGCGGGAGATACGCAGTATTTT	TRBJ2-3	17	-	-	TRBV10-3
CAWEGGPVETQYF	TGTGCCTGGGAAGGGGGCCCTGTTGAGACCCAGTACTTC	TRBJ2-5	13	once	TRBD1	TRBV30
CASSLGGSGYNEQFF	TGTGCCAGCAGCTTGGGCGGGAGCGGCTACAATGAGCAGTTCTTC	TRBJ2-1	15	-	TRBD2	TRBV5-6
CASSQGGALYNEQFF	TGTGCCAGCAGCCAAGGGGGGGCCTTATACAATGAGCAGTTCTTC	TRBJ2-1	15	once	-	TRBV7-9
CASSEVLTPGQPQHF	TGTGCCAGCAGTGAAGTCCTGACCCCAGGTCAGCCCCAGCATTTT	TRBJ1-5	15	-	-	TRBV6-1
CASRAGQGARSYGYTF	TGTGCCAGTAGGGCGGGACAGGGGGCGCGTAGCTATGGCTACACCTTC	TRBJ1-2	16	-	TRBD1	TRBV19
CASSPQRPLAGGSDTQYF	TGTGCCAGCAGCCCGCAGCGGCCACTAGCGGGAGGGTCAGATACGCAGTATTTT	TRBJ2-3	18	-	TRBD2	TRBV7-3
CASSHPRGLAGTSYNEQFF	TGCGCCAGCAGCCATCCCCGGGGACTAGCGGGCACCTCCTACAATGAGCAGTTCTTC	TRBJ2-1	19	-	TRBD2	TRBV4-1
CASSTGGELFF	TGTGCCAGCTCAACCGGCGGGGAGCTGTTTTTT	TRBJ2-2	11	-	-	TRBV18
CASSQAGTSSYEQYF	TGTGCCAGCAGCCAAGCCGGGACTTCTTCCTACGAGCAGTACTTC	TRBJ2-7	15	-	-	TRBV4-2
CASSQGRSSYEQYF	TGCGCCAGCAGCCAGGGGCGGAGCTCCTACGAGCAGTACTTC	TRBJ2-7	14	-	-	TRBV4-1
CASRDRMNTEAFF	TGTGCCAGCCGGGACAGAATGAACACTGAAGCTTTCTTT	TRBJ1-1	13	-	TRBD1	TRBV28
CAWSEMGGPVPGELFF	TGTGCCTGGAGTGAGATGGGGGGGCCTGTCCCCGGGGAGCTGTTTTTT	TRBJ2-2	16	-	-	TRBV30
CSVARSSGANVLTF	TGCAGCGTCGCCCGTAGCTCTGGGGCCAACGTCCTGACTTTC	TRBJ2-6	14	-	-	TRBV29-1
CASSFSGTGDQPQHF	TGTGCCAGTAGTTTCTCCGGGACAGGGGATCAGCCCCAGCATTTT	TRBJ1-5	15	-	TRBD1	TRBV19
CAWSMPGYEQYF	TGTGCCTGGAGTATGCCGGGCTACGAGCAGTACTTC	TRBJ2-7	12	-	-	TRBV30
CASSRLAGNTDTQYF	TGTGCCAGCAGCCGACTAGCGGGAAACACAGATACGCAGTATTTT	TRBJ2-3	15	-	TRBD2	TRBV6-5
CASSRGGRLEQYF	TGTGCCAGCAGCCGCGGAGGACGATTGGAGCAGTACTTC	TRBJ2-7	13	-	-	TRBV3-1/TRBV3-2
CASSLEGERKYGYTF	TGCGCCAGCAGCTTGGAGGGGGAGAGGAAGTATGGCTACACCTTC	TRBJ1-2	15	-	-	TRBV5-1
CASSVHAGGAGAFF	TGTGCCAGCAGCGTACACGCGGGGGGCGCCGGAGCTTTCTTT	TRBJ1-1	14	-	-	TRBV3-1/TRBV3-2
CASSRESLLTSGNNEQFF	TGTGCCAGCAGCCGGGAAAGCCTGCTGACTAGCGGGAACAATGAGCAGTTCTTC	TRBJ2-1	18	-	TRBD2	TRBV5-4
CAGGQGSSGANVLTF	TGTGCCGGAGGACAGGGGTCGTCTGGGGCCAACGTCCTGACTTTC	TRBJ2-6	15	-	TRBD1	TRBV19
CASSTLAGVDYYEQFF	TGTGCCAGCAGCACTCTAGCGGGAGTGGACTACTATGAGCAGTTCTTC	TRBJ2-1	16	-	TRBD2	TRBV9
CSAPSGGMNTEAFF	TGCAGCGCCCCGTCAGGAGGTATGAACACTGAAGCTTTCTTT	TRBJ1-1	14	-	-	TRBV29-1
CASKISTGLPYGYTF	TGTGCCAGCAAGATATCGACAGGGTTACCCTATGGCTACACCTTC	TRBJ1-2	15	-	TRBD1	TRBV2
CAWSVGVQYNSPLHF	TGTGCCTGGAGTGTAGGGGTTCAGTATAATTCACCCCTCCACTTT	TRBJ1-6	15	-	-	TRBV30
CASSATVSTLGNTIYF	TGTGCCAGCAGCGCGACAGTTTCCACATTGGGAAACACCATATATTTT	TRBJ1-3	16	-	-	TRBV9
CASSSKTAGGEKLFF	TGTGCCAGCAGCTCAAAGACAGCCGGGGGTGAAAAACTGTTTTTT	TRBJ1-4	15	-	-	TRBV28
CASSEGLASYEQYF	TGTGCCAGCAGCGAAGGACTAGCGTCCTACGAGCAGTACTTC	TRBJ2-7	14	-	TRBD2	TRBV7-2
CASSAGDPETQYF	TGTGCCAGCAGCGCGGGGGATCCAGAGACCCAGTACTTC	TRBJ2-5	13	-	TRBD2	TRBV7-2
CASSQVTGQGGTEAFF	TGCGCCAGCAGCCAAGTCACGGGACAGGGGGGCACTGAAGCTTTCTTT	TRBJ1-1	16	-	TRBD1	TRBV4-1
CASSQRSGDEAFF	TGCGCCAGCAGTCAAAGGTCCGGAGATGAAGCTTTCTTT	TRBJ1-1	13	-	-	TRBV5-1
CASSPPGQLGNTIYF	TGTGCCAGCTCACCACCGGGACAACTTGGAAACACCATATATTTT	TRBJ1-3	15	-	-	TRBV18
CASSLRGGPSYEQYF	TGTGCCAGCAGCCTCCGGGGAGGCCCCTCCTACGAGCAGTACTTC	TRBJ2-7	15	-	-	TRBV9
CASSLGVRANEQYF	TGTGCCAGCAGCTTAGGCGTCAGGGCCAACGAGCAGTACTTC	TRBJ2-7	14	-	-	TRBV7-8
CASTQGGTEAFF	TGTGCCAGCACTCAGGGGGGCACTGAAGCTTTCTTT	TRBJ1-1	12	-	TRBD1	TRBV3-1/TRBV3-2
CASSPVTSSGELFF	TGTGCCAGCTCACCAGTTACTAGCTCCGGGGAGCTGTTTTTT	TRBJ2-2	14	-	-	TRBV18
CATSNIRTANTEAFF	TGTGCCACCAGCAATATCCGGACAGCGAACACTGAAGCTTTCTTT	TRBJ1-1	15	-	-	TRBV15
CASSQGAETEAFF	TGTGCCAGCTCACAGGGGGCTGAGACTGAAGCTTTCTTT	TRBJ1-1	13	-	TRBD1	TRBV18
CASRPDRVVGELFF	TGTGCCAGCAGGCCCGACAGGGTGGTCGGGGAGCTGTTTTTT	TRBJ2-2	14	-	TRBD1	TRBV7-9
CASSLEGATNEKLFF	TGTGCCAGCAGCTTAGAAGGGGCAACTAATGAAAAACTGTTTTTT	TRBJ1-4	15	-	-	TRBV11-2
CATSDSKLSDRVGYEQYF	TGTGCCACCAGTGATTCTAAATTATCTGACAGGGTGGGCTACGAGCAGTACTTC	TRBJ2-7	18	-	TRBD1	TRBV24-1
CASSLRVVSAGGPQETQYF	TGCGCCAGCAGCTTGAGGGTAGTTTCGGCGGGGGGCCCACAAGAGACCCAGTACTTC	TRBJ2-5	19	-	TRBD2	TRBV5-1
CATSGDYRGNEQFF	TGTGCCACCAGTGGAGATTACAGGGGTAATGAGCAGTTCTTC	TRBJ2-1	14	-	TRBD1	TRBV24-1
CASRTSGRSTDTQYF	TGTGCCAGTAGGACTAGCGGACGGAGCACAGATACGCAGTATTTT	TRBJ2-3	15	-	TRBD2	TRBV19
CASSPRQGSRQDTQYF	TGTGCCAGCTCACCTCGACAGGGTAGCAGACAGGATACGCAGTATTTT	TRBJ2-3	16	once	TRBD1	TRBV18
CATRRDSYYTEAFF	TGTGCCACCAGAAGGGACAGTTATTACACTGAAGCTTTCTTT	TRBJ1-1	14	-	TRBD1	TRBV15
CASSLSGRSYEQYF	TGTGCCAGCAGCTTGTCCGGGAGGTCCTACGAGCAGTACTTC	TRBJ2-7	14	-	TRBD2	TRBV9